This T cell receptor beta chain was sequenced in a study of T-cell memory formation after mild COVID-19 (dated by TCRdb to the early 2020s). Regarding the study in general: Most TCR sequence clusters were specific to one of the two donors. The cohort was made up of two young adult volunteers, one female and one male, who were previously healthy. T-cell clones expanding and contracting after mild COVID-19 in a couple of donors were tracked by longitudinal TCRalpha and TCRbeta repertoire sequencing. Beyond this particular receptor, the publication reports: Contracting CD4+ clones were found mainly in CM and EM memory subsets, while CD8+ clones were enriched in EMRA. Only a couple of mild cases were covered in the study, and larger cohorts including severe cases with pre-infection samples were considered necessary. Some responding clones were found in pre-infection memory, which suggests that pre-existing cross-reactive memory T cells took part in the SARS-CoV-2 response. Clones contracting from day 15 to 85 had balanced CD4/CD8 phenotypes, while a second wave expanding from day 15 to 37 was biased towards CD4+. The second-wave clones that peaked on day 37 were not confirmed to be SARS-CoV-2 specific.

The sample was run on an Illumina NovaSeq 6000. Using 5'RACE with constant-segment primers, TCRalpha and TCRbeta cDNA libraries were constructed, with sample barcodes and unique molecular identifiers added in the process. RNA was extracted from every sample with Trizol reagent. Amplification of the libraries took two PCR steps, and the second step added a second sample barcode plus Illumina TruSeq adapters. Libraries were sequenced on an Illumina NovaSeq with 2 x 150 bp paired-end reads. In the source study's methods: Reads were demultiplexed and collapsed into UMI-guided consensus sequences with migec v1.2.7. With mixcr v2.1.11, UMI consensuses were aligned to TRA and TRB V and J templates and assembled into clonotypes. Clonotypes were classified as expanded or contracted when called significant by both edgeR and NoisET, with noise models trained on biological replicates. edgeR calls used a false discovery rate-adjusted p below 0.01 and a log2 fold-change threshold of 1. As an exploratory analysis of dynamics, max-normalized trajectories of the 1000 most abundant clonotypes were examined by PCA with hierarchical clustering. Separately sequenced CD4+ and CD8+ repertoires were used to assign the CD4 or CD8 phenotype of responding clones. Clones were called with MiXCR by TCRdb after fastp trimmed the public reads at Q25, and only in-frame beta chains were retained. Entries are consolidated by CDR3 protein sequence, retaining the most common genes and DNA. These V and J calls rely on TCRdb rather than the paper's analysis. Recorded for this sample are 200,000 to 250,000 distinct CDR3 sequences; about a sixth of them occurred a single time. Clones ranked in the top ten supply around 3.7% of the sample.

PBMCs were isolated by Ficoll-Paque density gradient centrifugation. V sheds 1 base and J sheds 7 bases, leaving 10 bases between their ends. In the germline V gene, CDR1 corresponds to LGHNA and CDR2 to YSLEER. CDR3 length: 13 amino acids, cysteine to phenylalanine. This entry keeps only the CDR3 DNA: 39 bases, framed from base 1. This clonotype was seen more than once but under ten times. Its specific antigen is unknown. No clone much larger than this one lies a single base away; base qualities are absent. The chain uses TRBV4-3 and TRBJ1-1; the D segment cannot be called with confidence. This receptor was obtained from a man between 18 and 29 years old who had mild COVID-19 (a few samples of this study predate the infection). The sample titles of this study are shuffled in the database, so cell type and time point are left out; the donor was told from shared clones. Sequences were obtained from PBMCs or a T cell subset sorted from them (not recorded which). The nucleotide sequence is TGCGCCAGCAGCCAAGGGTTGACCCTTGAAGCTTTCTTT. This yields the protein CASSQGLTLEAFF.